This TCR beta chain was recorded in a study of OX40 agonist ivuxolimab in advanced cancers. For context, the study as a whole: The costimulatory receptor OX40 (CD134) was targeted by ivuxolimab, a fully human IgG2 agonistic monoclonal antibody. Intravenous ivuxolimab was administered to patients every 2 weeks at six dose levels: 0.01, 0.1, 0.3, 1.5, 3 and 10 mg/kg. Of the approximately 53 patients in dose escalation, about 19 had hepatocellular carcinoma, about 15 had melanoma, 9 had renal cell carcinoma and 9 had head and neck cancer. A male proportion of 82.7% and a mean age of approximately 58 years, ranging from roughly 23 to 79, were recorded for the dose-escalation cohort. Prior anti-PD-1, anti-PD-L1 or anti-CTLA-4 therapy was permitted, and checkpoint inhibitors had been received by around 39% of dose-escalation patients. Partial responses were achieved by three dose-escalation patients, of whom one had hepatocellular carcinoma and two had cutaneous melanoma. The point of sequencing TCRbeta in the periphery was to test whether ivuxolimab changed TCR sequence diversity and drove clonal T-cell expansion. The monotherapy dose-escalation portion (N of about 47 patients) of the phase I ivuxolimab trial is reported in the paper. Results the study describes overall, beyond this receptor: Clonal expansion of both CD4+ and CD8+ blood T cells was observed from baseline to week 6 at doses 0.1 to 3.0 mg/kg. Low levels of normalized T-cell clonal expansion were also seen in some patients who did not respond. The antigen specificity of the clonally expanded peripheral T cells was not determined. In the 0.1-3.0 mg/kg groups, partial responders had among the lowest normalized peripheral clonal expansion, particularly in CD8+ T cells. On average, CD8+ T cells showed more expanded clones than CD4+ T cells after ivuxolimab.

The trial excluded patients who had a history of autoimmune disease or who were on systemic immunosuppression. Peripheral blood for TCR sequencing was drawn from every dose cohort at baseline, at cycle 4 day 1 and at cycle 7 day 1. Samples came from an open-label, multicenter, first-in-human phase I dose-escalation trial of ivuxolimab. Adults with locally advanced or metastatic head and neck squamous cell, hepatocellular, melanoma or renal cell carcinoma were enrolled in the trial. Before TCR sequencing, CD4+ and CD8+ T cells were separately sorted from peripheral blood. As concerns this clone: The clone's antigen remains unknown. No base quality values were provided; no much bigger clone lies one nucleotide off.

Relative to germline, V is missing 5 bases and J is missing 7 bases, with 6 bases of the junction outside any gene match. The CDR3 numbers 13 residues from cysteine through phenylalanine. Solely the CDR3 DNA is kept, with 39 bases framed from the first base. According to the germline V gene, CDR1 reads SGHAT and CDR2 reads FQNNGV. Genomic DNA was isolated from the sorted cells so that the TCRbeta CDR3 region could be sequenced. The immunoSEQ Assay was used to sequence the TCRbeta CDR3 regions. In its TCRdb copy, this immuneACCESS table keeps in-frame sequences only and misses some clones. Where compared with another copy, unresolved V genes explain less than half of these, and the others have no known cause. A total of about 64,000 clones appear in this sample, under 90% of them only once. The ten largest account for approximately 2% of the sample.

The sequenced sample was CD4+ or CD8+ T cells sorted from blood, obtained in a trial of the OX40 agonist ivuxolimab. The chain is made from TRBV11-2 and TRBJ1-2, and 8 junction bases match TRBD1. This receptor was taken from an adult with an advanced solid tumor such as melanoma, head and neck, liver or kidney cancer. The bases read TGTGCCAGCAGCCGTACAGGGGGTTCTGGCTACACCTTC. Its translation reads: CASSRTGGSGYTF.